This is a list of T cell receptor beta chains from one sample in a study of response to subunit inactivated influenza vaccine. TCRdb recomputed calls from the RT-PCR reads with MiXCR, one row per CDR3 protein. The sample has under 200,000 distinct CDR3 sequences, around 9.9% seen once. Sample: non-naive T cells sorted from PBMCs, taken 40 to 50 days after vaccination. These receptors came from a man aged 50-60 years who received an inactivated influenza vaccine. Each CDR3 is given with its conserved first and last residue. The D gene is left open where the match is weak. Not all rows give a size; the values are once, few, many and, for expanded clones, a class.

D: NA
J: TRBJ1-6
V: TRBV6-2/TRBV6-3
size: NA
DNA: TGTGCCAGCCAGGGGAGGGCTTCACCCCTCCACTTT
CDR3: CASQGRASPLHF

D: NA
J: TRBJ2-7
V: TRBV12-3/TRBV12-4
size: NA
DNA: TGTGCCAGCAGTTTAGCCTCGGGCCTGGGGGTAGTCGAGCAGTACTTC
CDR3: CASSLASGLGVVEQYF

D: TRBD2
J: TRBJ2-5
V: TRBV15
size: NA
DNA: TGTGCCACCAGCAGAGTACTAGCGGGAGGAAGCCCGACCCAGTACTTC
CDR3: CATSRVLAGGSPTQYF

D: NA
J: TRBJ2-1
V: TRBV7-9
size: many
DNA: TGTGCCAGCAGCAACAGAAACCAGGGAGAGGTGGTTGAGCAGTTCTTC
CDR3: CASSNRNQGEVVEQFF

D: NA
J: TRBJ2-4
V: TRBV7-9
size: NA
DNA: TGTGCCAGCAGCCCCCTGGGCACGCGTCCTGGGAACATTCAGTACTTC
CDR3: CASSPLGTRPGNIQYF

D: TRBD2
J: TRBJ2-3
V: TRBV29-1
size: many
DNA: TGCAGCGTTGAAGACCAAGCGGGGGGTTTGGCAGATACGCAGTATTTT
CDR3: CSVEDQAGGLADTQYF

D: NA
J: TRBJ2-3
V: TRBV24-1
size: few
DNA: TGTGCCACCAGTGACCCTAATGGACAAGCACCCACAGATACGCAGTATTTT
CDR3: CATSDPNGQAPTDTQYF

D: NA
J: TRBJ1-1
V: TRBV20-1
size: few
DNA: TGCAGTGCCCCCCGGCGGGGTTTTCAAAATGAAGCTTTCTTT
CDR3: CSAPRRGFQNEAFF

D: NA
J: TRBJ2-5
V: TRBV7-7
size: few
DNA: TGTGCTAGCAGCCCAGGTGAAGGTCAAGAGACCCAGTACTTC
CDR3: CASSPGEGQETQYF

D: TRBD2
J: TRBJ2-3
V: TRBV11-2
size: many
DNA: TGTGCCAGCAGCCGCGGGACTAGCGGGGGGGCCCGGGCAGATACGCAGTATTTT
CDR3: CASSRGTSGGARADTQYF